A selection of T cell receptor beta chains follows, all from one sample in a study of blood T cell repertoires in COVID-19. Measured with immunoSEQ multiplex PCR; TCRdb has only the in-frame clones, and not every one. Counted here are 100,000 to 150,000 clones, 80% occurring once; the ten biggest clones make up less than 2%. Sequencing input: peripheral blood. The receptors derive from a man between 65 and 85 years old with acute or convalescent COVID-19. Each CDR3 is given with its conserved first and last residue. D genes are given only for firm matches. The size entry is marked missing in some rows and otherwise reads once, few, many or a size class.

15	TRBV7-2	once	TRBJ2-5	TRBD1	TGTGCCAGCAGCTCGAACAGGGGCCCCCAAGAGACCCAGTACTTC	CASSSNRGPQETQYF
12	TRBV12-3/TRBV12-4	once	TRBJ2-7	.	TGTGCCAGCAGTGGCCCAAGGGGCGAGCAGTACTTC	CASSGPRGEQYF
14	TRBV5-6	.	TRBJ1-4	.	TGTGCCAGCAGCTTTCAGGGAAGGAGTGAAAAACTGTTTTTT	CASSFQGRSEKLFF
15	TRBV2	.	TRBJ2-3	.	TGTGCCAGCAGGGGGGGGACACAAAGCACAGATACGCAGTATTTT	CASRGGTQSTDTQYF
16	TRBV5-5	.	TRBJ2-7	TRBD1	TGTGCCAGCAGCTTGAAGGTGTTGACAGGGGGCTACGAGCAGTACTTC	CASSLKVLTGGYEQYF
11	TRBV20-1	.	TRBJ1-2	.	TGCAGTGCCCCCGGGGGAACGGGCTACACCTTC	CSAPGGTGYTF
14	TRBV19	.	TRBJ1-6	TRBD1	TGTGCCAGTAGTCAGACAGGGCGAAATTCACCCCTCCACTTT	CASSQTGRNSPLHF
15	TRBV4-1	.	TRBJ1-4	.	TGCGCCAGCAGCCAAGATTCGGCAGGGGTTGAAAAACTGTTTTTT	CASSQDSAGVEKLFF
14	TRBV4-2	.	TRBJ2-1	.	TGTGCCAGCAAGGAGGTCGGGGTCGGCAATGAGCAGTTCTTC	CASKEVGVGNEQFF
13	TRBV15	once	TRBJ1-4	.	TGTGCCACCCAGGTGGATGTTGCTGAAAAACTGTTTTTT	CATQVDVAEKLFF
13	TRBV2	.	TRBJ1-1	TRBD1	TGTGCCAGCAGTACCGACAGGGTTACTGAAGCTTTCTTT	CASSTDRVTEAFF
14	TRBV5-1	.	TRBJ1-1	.	TGCGCCAGCAGCAACGGACAGCCGAACACTGAAGCTTTCTTT	CASSNGQPNTEAFF
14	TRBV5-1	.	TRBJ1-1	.	TGCGCCAGCAGTTCCGCCGGCAGGGAACCTCATGCTTTCTTT	CASSSAGREPHAFF
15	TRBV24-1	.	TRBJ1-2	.	TGTGCCACCAGTGATCCACGACAGAATTCCTATGGCTACACCTTC	CATSDPRQNSYGYTF
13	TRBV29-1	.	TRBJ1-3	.	TGCAGCGCGAAGGGGGGGCTTGGAAACACCATATATTTT	CSAKGGLGNTIYF
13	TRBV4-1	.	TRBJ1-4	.	TGCGCCAGCAGCCAAGGGTTTGGACAAAGACTGTTTTTT	CASSQGFGQRLFF
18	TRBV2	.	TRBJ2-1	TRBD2	TGTGCCAGCAGTCGGGGACTAGCGGGATCAGGACCCTACAATGAGCAGTTCTTC	CASSRGLAGSGPYNEQFF
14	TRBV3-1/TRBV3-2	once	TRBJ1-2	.	TGTGCCAGCAGCCACTCCGGGGGGGCTAGAGGCTACACCTTC	CASSHSGGARGYTF
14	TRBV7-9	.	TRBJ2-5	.	TGTGCCAGCAGCTTCTTCCGGGGAGTAGAGACCCAGTACTTC	CASSFFRGVETQYF
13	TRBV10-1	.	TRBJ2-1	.	TGCGCCAGCAGTGAGCGACAGAATCATGAGCAGTTCTTC	CASSERQNHEQFF
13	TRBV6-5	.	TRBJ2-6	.	TGTGCCAGCAGCAGGCCCGGGGCCAACGTCCTGACTTTC	CASSRPGANVLTF
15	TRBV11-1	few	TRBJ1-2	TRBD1	TGTGCCAGCAGCCTCACTGGGACAGGGGAGTATGGCTACACCTTC	CASSLTGTGEYGYTF
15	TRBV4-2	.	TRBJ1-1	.	TGTGCCAGCAGCCAAGAGGGACTTTTGAACACTGAAGCTTTCTTT	CASSQEGLLNTEAFF
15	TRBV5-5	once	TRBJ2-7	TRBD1	TGTGCCAGCAGCTCGGGCGCGAACAGGGGGGACGAGCAGTACTTC	CASSSGANRGDEQYF
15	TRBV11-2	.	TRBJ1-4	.	TGTGCCAGCCGCCGAGGGAGGGTCCCTAATGAAAAACTGTTTTTT	CASRRGRVPNEKLFF
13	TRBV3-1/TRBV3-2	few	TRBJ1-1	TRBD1	TGTGCCAGCAGCCGACGAACAGGGGGGGACGCTTTCTTT	CASSRRTGGDAFF
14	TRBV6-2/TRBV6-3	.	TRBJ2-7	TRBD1	TGTGCCAGCAGTTACGACAGGGGAGTAGGGGAGCAGTACTTC	CASSYDRGVGEQYF
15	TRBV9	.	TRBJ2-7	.	TGTGCCAGCAGCGTAGGGGCAGGGATCCCCTACGAGCAGTACTTC	CASSVGAGIPYEQYF
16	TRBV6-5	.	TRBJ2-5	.	TGTGCCAGCAGTTACCCAATGGCGGGGCTACAAGAGACCCAGTACTTC	CASSYPMAGLQETQYF
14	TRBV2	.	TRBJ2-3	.	TGTGCCAGCAGTGCCCCCCGAGACACAGATACGCAGTATTTT	CASSAPRDTDTQYF
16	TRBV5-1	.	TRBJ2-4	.	TGCGCCAGCAGTAACCGGGACACTAAAGCCAAAAACATTCAGTACTTC	CASSNRDTKAKNIQYF
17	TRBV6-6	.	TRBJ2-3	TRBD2	TGTGCCAGCAGTCCCCGGGTTCTAGCGGGGGTCACAGATACGCAGTATTTT	CASSPRVLAGVTDTQYF
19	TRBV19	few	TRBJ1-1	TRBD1	TGTGCCAGTAGTCACCTCGCGGGACAGGGGGCGAGAAGTGTCCCTGAAGCTTTCTTT	CASSHLAGQGARSVPEAFF
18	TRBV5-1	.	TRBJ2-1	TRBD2	TGCGCCAGCAGCCCAGGGACTAGCGGGGGGCTCTCCTACAATGAGCAGTTCTTC	CASSPGTSGGLSYNEQFF
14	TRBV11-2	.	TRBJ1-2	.	TGTGCCAGCAGCTTAGCGGGGGGCCACTATGGCTACACCTTC	CASSLAGGHYGYTF
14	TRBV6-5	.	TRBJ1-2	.	TGTGCCAGCAGTTATCGGGGGAGCGGCTATGGCTACACCTTC	CASSYRGSGYGYTF
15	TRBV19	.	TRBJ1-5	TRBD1	TGTGCCAGTAGTATCATGGGGACAGGGGCTCAGCCCCAGCATTTT	CASSIMGTGAQPQHF
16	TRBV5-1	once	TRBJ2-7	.	TGCGCCAGCAGCTATCAAACAGGCCAACACTCCTACGAGCAGTACTTC	CASSYQTGQHSYEQYF
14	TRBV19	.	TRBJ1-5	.	TGTGCCAGTAGTATGGGGCAGACCAATCAGCCCCAGCATTTT	CASSMGQTNQPQHF
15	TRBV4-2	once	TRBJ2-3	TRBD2	TGTGCCAGCAGCCAAGAAACCGCGGCGGGAGGGGGGCAGTATTTT	CASSQETAAGGGQYF